Each of the 26 T cell receptor beta chains below was sequenced from the same sample in a study of T cell responses to AZD1222 COVID-19 vaccine. Produced via immunoSEQ multiplex PCR; TCRdb's table is partial and in-frame only. The sample consists of approximately 76,000 clones, 80% to 95% of them appearing once. This material consisted of peripheral blood, taken on day 0 of MenACWY control vaccination. Source of these receptors: an adult in good health.

The chain couples TRBV27 to TRBJ2-3, with 9 bases matching TRBD2. The CDR3 contains 15 residues. Trimming removed 3 bases from V and 3 bases from J; junction bases left unmatched: 4. Germline CDR1 reads MNHEY; CDR2 reads SMNVEV (reference sequence). CDR3 sequence reads: CASSFAGGGTDTQYF. CDR3 in DNA: TGTGCCAGCAGTTTCGCGGGAGGGGGTACAGATACGCAGTATTTT.

The chain uses TRBV27 and TRBJ2-3; TRBD2 matches at 9 bases. CDR1 is MNHEY, CDR2 SMNVEV, per germline (reference sequence). The CDR3 covers 17 residues. Unmatched junction bases numbered 8, after V lost 1 base and J lost 3 bases. In nucleotides, the CDR3 is TGTGCCAGCAGTTTATTCCCCCCTAGCGGGATAACAGATACGCAGTATTTT. Protein sequence: CASSLFPPSGITDTQYF.

This chain joins TRBV29-1 and TRBJ2-1, with no clear D. The CDR3 loop spans 11 amino acids. Germline V gene sequence: CDR1 SQVTM, CDR2 ANQGSEA. V lost 1 base and J 6 bases, leaving 4 bases between the germline ends. The CDR3 region is CSVEALNEQFF. The CDR3 bases are TGCAGCGTTGAAGCACTCAATGAGCAGTTCTTC.

The CDR3 loop reads CAWSVLTGTGELFF. The CDR3 nucleotides read TGTGCCTGGAGTGTACTTACAGGTACCGGGGAGCTGTTTTTT. V usage is TRBV30 and J usage is TRBJ2-2; D might be TRBD1 (5 bases). Germline lookup yields CDR1 GTSNPN and CDR2 SVGIG (reference sequence). V lost 0 bases to trimming and J lost 5 bases, with 10 bases between them. The CDR3 has 14 residues.

The J gene is TRBJ2-1, the V gene TRBV19; TRBD2 matches 10 bases. Per germline, CDR1 LNHDA and CDR2 SQIVND (reference sequence). J lost 7 bases, V lost 4 bases, and 10 bases had no gene match. The CDR3 contains 16 residues. CDR3 sequence reads: CASSNPYSGRPNEQFF. In nucleotides, the CDR3 is TGTGCCAGTAGTAACCCTTATAGCGGGAGGCCGAATGAGCAGTTCTTC.

The CDR3: CASSLEGTSGQETQYF. The DNA for the CDR3 is TGCGCCAGCAGCTTAGAGGGAACTAGCGGACAAGAGACCCAGTACTTC. The gene calls are TRBV5-1 and TRBJ2-5; 8 nucleotides line up with TRBD2. Germline values: CDR1 SGHRS, CDR2 YFSETQ. The ends lost 2 bases at V and 2 bases at J; junction bases unmatched: 8. The CDR3 loop spans 16 amino acids.

The table lists this clone with a count of one. J is TRBJ2-1 and V is TRBV5-4; the match to TRBD2 covers 13 bases. V was pared by 4 bases and J by 7 bases, with 2 bases of the junction left unmatched. CDR3 size: 14 residues. CDR1 and CDR2 from the germline V gene are SGHNT and YYREEE (reference sequence). CDR3 coding DNA: TGTGCCAGCAGCGGACTAGCGGGAGTGAATGAGCAGTTCTTC. Translating it yields CASSGLAGVNEQFF.

The chain employs TRBV6-5 and TRBJ2-1, with D tentatively TRBD1 (6 bases). Per the germline V gene, CDR1 is MNHEY and CDR2 is SVGAGI. The CDR3 totals 16 residues. The ends were cut back, 2 bases at V and 0 bases at J, with 11 bases in the middle. CDR3 region: CASSYVGTSSYNEQFF. The DNA of the CDR3 is TGTGCCAGCAGTTACGTAGGGACAAGCTCCTACAATGAGCAGTTCTTC.

CDR3 in amino acids: CASSLSTGGAGGYTF. CDR3 in DNA: TGTGCCAGCAGTTTATCGACCGGGGGCGCCGGTGGCTACACCTTC. The genes are TRBV27 and TRBJ1-2, with D possibly being TRBD1 (6 bases). Germline CDR1 and CDR2: MNHEY and SMNVEV (reference sequence). The ends were cut back, 0 bases at V and 7 bases at J, with 15 bases in the middle. This CDR3 contains 15 residues.

The chain links TRBV30 to TRBJ1-2; D is unresolved. The CDR3 is 12 amino acids. Germline CDR1 and CDR2: GTSNPN and SVGIG (reference sequence). V shed 3 bases and J shed 4 bases, with 9 bases lying between them. The CDR3 is CAWRDGLYGYTF. In DNA, the CDR3 is TGTGCCTGGAGGGACGGCCTCTATGGCTACACCTTC.

This chain uses TRBV5-6 with TRBJ1-2; 7 bases agree with TRBD1. Germline CDR1 SGHDT, CDR2 YYEEEE. After removal of 3 bases from V and 4 bases from J, the junction contained 9 bases not matched to a gene. The CDR3 is made up of 15 amino acids. The CDR3 DNA reads as TGTGCCAGCAGCTCTCTTAACCGGGACAGCTATGGCTACACCTTC. Residues: CASSSLNRDSYGYTF.

The genes are TRBV24-1 and TRBJ2-7; a weak D match, TRBD2 (5 bases). Per germline, CDR1 KGHDR and CDR2 SFDVKD. V was cut by 11 bases and J by 7 bases, with 20 bases left in between. This CDR3 contains 13 residues. The CDR3 loop is CANSNRTCSEQYF. The CDR3 DNA follows: TGTGCCAATTCCAATAGGACTTGCTCTGAGCAGTACTTC.

This clone appeared once. The V gene is TRBV7-2, the J gene TRBJ2-7; 8 bases align to TRBD1. Germline CDR1 reads SGHTA; CDR2 reads FQGNSA. The CDR3 has 14 amino acids. Trimming at V came to 1 base and at J to 6 bases, leaving 5 bases not matched to a gene. CDR3 nucleotides: TGTGCCAGCAGCTTAGAGGGACAGGCCGCCGAGCAGTACTTC. Residues: CASSLEGQAAEQYF.

V usage is TRBV24-1 and J usage is TRBJ1-5; D remains ambiguous. CDR1 is KGHDR and CDR2 is SFDVKD in the germline V gene. The V end was cut by 6 bases, the J end by 2 bases, with 7 bases between. There are 13 residues in the CDR3. CDR3: CATSPGGNQPQHF. CDR3 nucleotides: TGTGCCACCAGTCCTGGGGGCAATCAGCCCCAGCATTTT.

This rearrangement joins TRBV29-1 to TRBJ1-3; a possible D gene is TRBD1 (6 bases). Trimming removed 4 bases at V and 8 bases at J, with 12 bases between. Germline V gives CDR1 SQVTM, CDR2 ANQGSEA. This CDR3 comprises 12 residues. Here the CDR3 reads CSVGGQTDTIYF. CDR3 nucleotides: TGCAGCGTTGGTGGACAGACGGACACCATATATTTT.

The rearrangement joins TRBV5-5 to TRBJ2-3; 7 bases align to TRBD1. Germline assignment: CDR1 SGHKS and CDR2 YYEKEE (reference sequence). V shed 3 bases and J 0 bases; nucleotides not matched to a gene: 7. CDR3 length: 16 amino acids. The CDR3 coding sequence is TGTGCCAGCAGCTGGGGACAGATGCCTAGCACAGATACGCAGTATTTT. Its translation is CASSWGQMPSTDTQYF.

V usage is TRBV29-1 and J usage is TRBJ2-1, with 10 bases fitting TRBD2. Germline CDR1 reads SQVTM; CDR2 reads ANQGSEA. The V segment lost 5 bases and the J segment 4 bases; nucleotides outside the gene matches: 5. The CDR3 consists of 14 residues. The chain's CDR3 is CSVKASGRYNEQFF. The DNA for the CDR3 is TGCAGCGTTAAAGCTAGCGGGAGATACAATGAGCAGTTCTTC.

V is TRBV19 and J is TRBJ1-3; D is uncertain. The CDR3 length is 14 residues. The V end was cut by 3 bases, the J end by 3 bases, with 9 bases between. The V gene's germline CDR1 is LNHDA and CDR2 SQIVND (reference sequence). In DNA, the CDR3 is TGTGCCAGTAGTATGGAGAGATTTGGAAACACCATATATTTT. This sequence encodes CASSMERFGNTIYF.

The chain carries TRBV28 and TRBJ2-3, with a tentative D call TRBD2 (5 bases). The CDR3 runs to 13 residues. The V gene's germline CDR1 is MDHEN and CDR2 SYDVKM. V was shortened by 8 bases and J by 1 base, with 10 bases between the two germline ends. This chain's CDR3 is CASFTSGTDTQYF. The CDR3 region has the DNA TGTGCCAGCTTTACTAGTGGCACAGATACGCAGTATTTT.

The rearrangement joins TRBV29-1 to TRBJ1-2; D not certain. V dropped 7 bases and J dropped 8 bases, with 17 bases sitting between them. Germline V gives CDR1 SQVTM, CDR2 ANQGSEA. The CDR3 sequence is 12 residues long. The CDR3 region is CSATSDRSGYTF. The CDR3 coding sequence is TGCAGCGCCACGTCCGACCGCTCCGGCTACACCTTC.

This chain joins TRBV6-5 and TRBJ1-1, with D maybe TRBD1 (6 bases). The germline V gene has CDR1 MNHEY and CDR2 SVGAGI. The CDR3 is 14 amino acids. Between the trimmed V and J ends, which lost 0 bases and 3 bases, there was a span of 8 bases. CDR3 sequence: CASSYSGGDTEAFF. CDR3 bases: TGTGCCAGCAGTTACTCAGGGGGTGACACTGAAGCTTTCTTT.

This rearrangement joins TRBV7-9 to TRBJ2-5; D may match TRBD1 or TRBD2 (5 bases each). The CDR3 extends over 13 amino acids. V was shortened by 5 bases and J by 5 bases, with 12 bases between the two germline ends. Looked up from germline, CDR1 is SEHNR and CDR2 is FQNEAQ (reference sequence). DNA of the CDR3: TGTGCCAGCAGCCGGGACCTAGGGGAGACCCAGTACTTC. Protein sequence: CASSRDLGETQYF.

The chain carries TRBV27 and TRBJ2-7, with unresolved D. Trimming stripped 4 bases from V and 3 bases from J, with 13 bases between. The CDR3 has 14 residues. Germline V CDR1 and CDR2: MNHEY, SMNVEV (reference sequence). CDR3 coding DNA: TGTGCCAGCAGTTCTTCCGGTGCCGGCTACGAGCAGTACTTC. It encodes CASSSSGAGYEQYF.

This sequence joins TRBV5-4 and TRBJ1-1; perhaps TRBD1 as D (6 bases). V was cut by 4 bases and J by 6 bases, with 16 bases left in between. The CDR3 is made up of 14 amino acids. CDR1 SGHNT and CDR2 YYREEE come from the germline V gene (reference sequence). CDR3 nucleotides: TGTGCCAGCAGCCATTGGAAGGGGGGGGCTGAAGCTTTCTTT. Protein sequence: CASSHWKGGAEAFF. Drawing the rest from reference TRBV5-4 and TRBJ1-1, the complete variable domain is ETGVTQSPTHLIKTRGQQVTLRCSSQSGHNTVSWYQQALGQGPQFIFQYYREEENGRGNFPPRFSGLQFPNYSSELNVNALELDDSALYLCASSHWKGGAEAFFGQGTRLTVV.

Here the CDR3 reads CASTLGDTQYF. CDR3 DNA: TGTGCCAGCACCCTGGGGGATACGCAGTATTTT. The chain carries TRBV5-6 and TRBJ2-3; D uncertain. There are 11 residues in the CDR3. V was shortened by 6 bases and J by 6 bases, with 8 bases between the two germline ends. Germline V gene sequence: CDR1 SGHDT, CDR2 YYEEEE. Filled out from reference TRBV5-6 and TRBJ2-3, the complete variable domain reads DAGVTQSPTHLIKTRGQQVTLRCSPKSGHDTVSWYQQALGQGPQFIFQYYEEEERQRGNFPDRFSGHQFPNYSSELNVNALLLGDSALYLCASTLGDTQYFGPGTRLTVL.

This chain uses TRBV5-4 with TRBJ2-1; D is perhaps TRBD2 (6 bases). Per the germline V gene, CDR1 is SGHNT and CDR2 is YYREEE (reference sequence). There are 16 residues in the CDR3. Trimming pared 0 bases from V and 6 bases from J, leaving 16 bases between. DNA of the CDR3: TGTGCCAGCAGCTTGGCCATGGCGGGAAGCCCCAATGAGCAGTTCTTC. The encoded protein is CASSLAMAGSPNEQFF.